The 17 T cell receptor beta chains below were found in one sample sequenced in a study of kidney transplant recipient with SARS-CoV-2 infection. TCRdb ran MiXCR on the reads and lists one entry per CDR3 protein. The data show about 250,000 distinct CDR3 sequences, under 30% seen once. The source was a blood sample, collected at baseline and on roughly day 110 from a kidney transplant recipient. The source of these receptors is a young adult male patient who had COVID-19 and was a kidney transplant recipient. The graft donor may be the source of some T cells.

A remark on this clonotype: A much larger clone differs from this one at a single base, so this may be a read error. The V and J genes are TRBV20-1 and TRBJ2-7; 8 nucleotides line up with TRBD2. CDR3 length equals 13 residues. CDR1 is DFQATT and CDR2 is SNEGSKA in the germline V gene (reference sequence). The J segment lost 0 bases and the V segment lost 8 bases, leaving 6 bases of the junction unmatched. In DNA form, the CDR3 reads TGCAGTACTAATAGCGGGAACTCCTACGAGCAGTACTTC. Translation: CSTNSGNSYEQYF.

This clonotype showed up many times. The chain combines TRBV3-1 with TRBJ1-2; no firm D call. The CDR3 has 17 amino acids. Looked up from germline, CDR1 is LGHDT and CDR2 is YNNKEL (reference sequence). With 5 bases removed from V and 4 bases from J, the gap between germline ends came to 23 bases. The CDR3 loop reads CASSACATLRKTYGYTF. The CDR3 DNA follows: TGTGCCAGCAGCGCCTGCGCCACCCTTCGAAAGACCTATGGCTACACCTTC. Full variable domain (remainder filled in from reference TRBV3-1 and TRBJ1-2): DTAVSQTPKYLVTQMGNDKSIKCEQNLGHDTMYWYKQDSKKFLKIMFSYNNKELIINETVPNRFSPKSPDKAHLNLHINSLELGDSAVYFCASSACATLRKTYGYTFGSGTRLTVV.

This clonotype was counted many times. The V call is TRBV6-8, the J call TRBJ1-2; D remains unclear. Germline V gene lookup returns CDR1 MNHGY and CDR2 SAAAGT. CDR3 length: 17 amino acids. The germline V and J ends were trimmed by 5 bases and 4 bases, with 23 bases remaining between them. The CDR3 DNA is TGTGCCAGCAGTCCACATGAACGCTCTAGAAAGACCTATGGCTACACCTTC. It encodes CASSPHERSRKTYGYTF.

A note on this clonotype: This may be a read error, as it is one base from a much larger clone. This rearrangement joins TRBV8-2 to TRBJ2-6. TRBV8-2 is noted as a pseudogene. The length of the CDR3 is 17 residues. As DNA, the CDR3 is TGTGGCGCCGCATCTAGGATAACACAAAGTCGGGCCAACGTCCTGACTTTC. Amino acid sequence: CGAASRITQSRANVLTF.

This clonotype was counted ten times or more. The CDR3 reads CSVEVRGYEQYF. The DNA for the CDR3 is TGCAGCGTTGAGGTTCGCGGTTACGAGCAGTACTTC. The chain employs TRBV29-1 and TRBJ2-7, with unresolved D. Germline V CDR1 and CDR2: SQVTM, ANQGSEA. The CDR3 consists of 12 residues. Trimming pared 3 bases from V and 4 bases from J, leaving 10 bases between.

This clonotype was counted many times. The chain carries TRBV27 and TRBJ1-1; 11 bases agree with TRBD1. The trim removed 5 bases at V and 1 base at J, leaving 3 bases unmatched. Germline-derived CDR1 and CDR2 are MNHEY and SMNVEV (reference sequence). CDR3 length: 15 amino acids. CDR3 coding DNA: TGTGCCAGCAGTCAGGACAGGGGGCAGAACACTGAAGCTTTCTTT. Its protein is CASSQDRGQNTEAFF.

The chain combines TRBV12-3 or TRBV12-4 with TRBJ2-5; TRBD1 agrees at 8 bases. There are 17 residues in the CDR3. The J segment lost 7 bases and the V segment lost 4 bases, leaving 17 bases of the junction unmatched. CDR3 nucleotide sequence: TGTGCCAGCAGTTCCATGACAGGGGCTACGATTGGGGGGACCCAGTACTTC. Translation gives CASSSMTGATIGGTQYF.

This clonotype came up many times. The chain joins TRBV28 to TRBJ1-2, with 7 bases fitting TRBD1. The CDR3 runs 14 residues. From germline, CDR1 is MDHEN and CDR2 SYDVKM. Unmatched junction bases numbered 8, after V lost 6 bases and J lost 4 bases. CDR3 nucleotide sequence: TGTGCCAGCAGGCCCCAGGCAGGGGGCTATGGCTACACCTTC. Its translation is CASRPQAGGYGYTF.

This clonotype was found many times. The DNA for the CDR3 is TGTGCCAGCAGCTTTTCAGGAGGAAGTCAGCCCCAGCATTTT. It codes for CASSFSGGSQPQHF. This chain uses TRBV3-1 with TRBJ1-5; D is uncertain. The CDR3 contains 14 residues. Deletions cut 5 bases from V and 6 bases from J, with 14 bases between. Germline CDR1 is LGHDT and CDR2 is YNNKEL (reference sequence).

In this sample, this clonotype turned up a few times. The chain recombines TRBV3-1 with TRBJ2-3; a possible D gene is TRBD1 (6 bases). CDR1 is LGHDT and CDR2 is YNNKEL in the germline V gene (reference sequence). The CDR3 spans 16 residues. V dropped 1 base and J dropped 1 base, with 12 bases sitting between them. The CDR3, as DNA: TGTGCCAGCAGCCAAGTTTCCAGGGGAGGCACAGATACGCAGTATTTT. Its protein is CASSQVSRGGTDTQYF.

This clonotype has ten or more counts. The chain is built from TRBV5-6 and TRBJ1-2; no reliable D call. CDR3 size: 16 residues. Germline CDR1 reads SGHDT; CDR2 reads YYEEEE. The V end lost 6 bases, the J end lost 4 bases, and 22 bases lay between the germline ends. The DNA for the CDR3 is TGTGCCAGCATGGTGCCCAATAGTCGAAAGACCTATGGCTACACCTTC. Amino acid sequence: CASMVPNSRKTYGYTF.

There are many counts of this clonotype. One end of the junction does not line up with germline, which may come from a read error. The rearrangement links TRBV10-2 to TRBJ2-7; 9 bases are shared with TRBD1. Germline CDR1 is WSHSY and CDR2 is SAAADI. There are 13 residues in the CDR3. The CDR3 is CASSEDRGYEQYF. Written as DNA, the CDR3 is TGTGCCAGCAGCGAGGACAGGGGATACGAGCAGTACTTC.

This clonotype has at least ten counts. The rearrangement links TRBV11-1 to TRBJ1-2; D is unresolved. Trimming cost V 5 bases and J 4 bases, with 23 bases left between them. Germline CDR1 reads SGHAT; CDR2 reads FQDESV (reference sequence). This CDR3 has 17 residues. CDR3 nucleotides: TGTGCCAGCAGCCTCTTGTATAAGGCTGGAAAGACCTATGGCTACACCTTC. It specifies CASSLLYKAGKTYGYTF.

A remark on this clonotype: With a much larger clone just one base away, this may be a read error. The chain recombines TRBV9 with TRBJ2-7; 7 bases align to TRBD2. The V gene's germline CDR1 is SGDLS and CDR2 YYNGEE. V gave up 6 bases and J gave up 6 bases; unmatched junction bases: 9. The CDR3 covers 13 residues. CDR3 nucleotide sequence: TGTGCCAGCAACCGGGGGGACGGGACCGAGCAGTACTTC. This encodes CASNRGDGTEQYF.

There are many counts of this clonotype. V and J are TRBV7-8 and TRBJ1-2; no definite D call. CDR1 is SGHVS and CDR2 is FQNEAQ in the germline V gene. The CDR3 is 14 amino acids. Trimming stripped 1 base from V and 0 bases from J, with 6 bases between. CDR3 sequence: CASSLERTNYGYTF. The DNA for the CDR3 is TGTGCCAGCAGCTTAGAAAGGACTAACTATGGCTACACCTTC.

This clonotype was picked up one time. A clone one base away is much larger, so this may be a read error. This chain joins TRBV21-1 and TRBJ1-1. TRBV21-1 is annotated as a pseudogene. The CDR3 spans 12 residues. The CDR3 loop is CANSKARREAFF. The DNA of the CDR3 is TGTGCCAACAGCAAAGCGCGGAGGGAAGCTTTCTTT.

The rearrangement uses TRBV7-9 and TRBJ2-1, with 7 positions matching TRBD2. Germline V gene lookup returns CDR1 SEHNR and CDR2 FQNEAQ (reference sequence). This CDR3 has 16 amino acids. The V segment lost 5 bases and the J segment 4 bases; nucleotides outside the gene matches: 11. CDR3 in amino acids: CASSPGRTRDYNEQFF. The DNA for the CDR3 is TGTGCCAGCAGCCCCGGTCGGACTAGGGATTACAATGAGCAGTTCTTC.